A single sample is the source of the 26 T cell receptor beta chains below, sequenced in a study of CD4 and CD8 cells across lung adenocarcinoma regions. TCRdb processed the PCR reads anew with MiXCR; each CDR3 protein has one entry. This sample has around 9,700 distinct CDR3 sequences; 50% to 65% occur once, and the top ten carry roughly 20%. Sequenced: CD4+ T cells from the center of a lung tumor. Receptors originate from a male donor with lung adenocarcinoma. The CD4 and CD8 labels of this study may be unreliable.

Regarding this clonotype: Without the conserved terminal phenylalanine or tryptophan, this CDR3 likely stems from a read error. V is TRBV7-3 and J is TRBJ2-5; the match to TRBD2 covers 12 bases. The assigned J gene may be wrong: the sequence end matches TRBJ2-1 better. The CDR3 has 15 amino acids. Looked up from germline, CDR1 is SGHTA and CDR2 is FQGTGA. This CDR3 reads CASSFRLAGVNEQFL. The CDR3 DNA is TGTGCCAGCAGCTTTCGACTAGCGGGAGTCAATGAGCAGTTCTTA.

Worth noting for this clonotype: The junction departs from germline at one end; a sequencing error may be responsible. The J gene is TRBJ2-3, the V gene TRBV6-2 or TRBV6-3; D perhaps matches TRBD2 (7 bases). In germline, CDR1 is MNHEY, CDR2 SVGEGT. This CDR3 has 16 residues. Here the CDR3 reads CASSDSMGGAKDMQYF. Written as DNA, the CDR3 is TGTGCCAGCAGTGACTCGATGGGGGGGGCCAAAGATATGCAGTATTTT.

By its share, this clonotype is large. This chain joins TRBV6-5 and TRBJ2-3, with D possibly matching TRBD1 (6 bases). CDR3 length: 14 residues. Per germline, CDR1 MNHEY and CDR2 SVGAGI. Between the trimmed V and J ends, which lost 5 bases and 2 bases, there was a span of 11 bases. The CDR3 sequence: CASSLRDNTDTQYF. The CDR3 bases are TGTGCCAGCAGTCTCCGGGACAACACAGATACGCAGTATTTT.

V gene TRBV7-2 combines with J gene TRBJ2-1; no definite D call. Per the germline V gene, CDR1 is SGHTA and CDR2 is FQGNSA. CDR3 length equals 14 residues. Trimming left V 5 bases short and J 5 bases short, with 13 bases between. In DNA, the CDR3 is TGTGCCAGCAGCCAGTCCCAAGTGGACAATGAGCAGTTCTTC. It specifies CASSQSQVDNEQFF. Supplemented by reference TRBV7-2 and TRBJ2-1, the full variable domain reads GAGVSQSPSNKVTEKGKDVELRCDPISGHTALYWYRQSLGQGLEFLIYFQGNSAPDKSGLPSDRFSAERTGGSVSTLTIQRTQQEDSAVYLCASSQSQVDNEQFFGPGTRLTVL.

This sequence joins TRBV6-5 and TRBJ1-2, with D unresolved. Per the germline V gene, CDR1 is MNHEY and CDR2 is SVGAGI. Trimming cost V 6 bases and J 6 bases, with 11 bases left between them. This CDR3 has 12 amino acids. This chain's CDR3 is CASSHGKNGYTF. CDR3 DNA sequence: TGTGCCAGCAGCCATGGGAAGAATGGCTACACCTTC.

About this clonotype itself: This clone may be a read error of a much larger clone one base away. This chain joins TRBV6-5 and TRBJ2-4; D remains unclear. The CDR3 is made up of 14 amino acids. V was shortened by 0 bases and J by 13 bases, with 16 bases between the two germline ends. Germline loops: CDR1 MNHEY, CDR2 SVGAGI. CDR3 nucleotides: TGTGCCAGCAGTTACTCGGCTGCCTACAATGAGCAGTACTTC. Its protein product is CASSYSAAYNEQYF.

Of note for this clonotype: Since the CDR3 does not end with the conserved phenylalanine or tryptophan, this likely comes from a read error. The genes are TRBV28 and TRBJ2-5; D may match TRBD1 or TRBD2 (5 bases each). TRBJ2-1 matches the DNA end more closely, so the J call is doubtful. The CDR3 has 17 amino acids. CDR1 and CDR2 (germline): MDHEN, SYDVKM. The CDR3 DNA reads as TGTGCCAGCAGTTTATTACCGGGGCGAGGGGTCCAAGAGACCCAGTTCTTG. This translates into CASSLLPGRGVQETQFL.

The chain has TRBV6-2 or TRBV6-3 and TRBJ2-3; maybe TRBD2 (6 bases). V lost 1 base and J 3 bases, leaving 14 bases between the germline ends. Per germline, CDR1 MNHEY and CDR2 SVGEGT. The CDR3 contains 16 residues. CDR3 nucleotides: TGTGCCAGCAGTTACTGGGGGAGGCAGCAAACAGATACGCAGTATTTT. Translating gives CASSYWGRQQTDTQYF.

The V and J genes are TRBV7-8 and TRBJ2-7; TRBD1 aligns across 7 bases. The J segment lost 8 bases and the V segment lost 5 bases, leaving 15 bases of the junction unmatched. The CDR3 consists of 15 residues. Germline values: CDR1 SGHVS, CDR2 FQNEAQ. In nucleotides, the CDR3 is TGTGCCAGCAGCCCCTACGCACAGGGGTCAGACAAGCAGTACTTC. It specifies CASSPYAQGSDKQYF.

Relative to its sample, this clonotype is large. The chain links TRBV6-1 to TRBJ2-2, with 8 bases that match TRBD2. With V trimmed by 3 bases and J by 3 bases, 0 bases remained unmatched. Germline assignment: CDR1 MNHNS and CDR2 SASEGT. There are 14 residues in the CDR3. The CDR3: CASSDGGDTGELFF. CDR3 nucleotides: TGTGCCAGCAGTGACGGGGGGGACACCGGGGAGCTGTTTTTT.

This clonotype ranks as medium-sized. The chain uses TRBV6-4 and TRBJ2-3, with 8 nucleotides matching TRBD1. The CDR3 contains 15 residues. V trimming: 3 bases; J trimming: 2 bases; junction bases outside the gene matches: 4. Germline CDR1 reads MRHNA; CDR2 reads SNTAGT. Written as DNA, the CDR3 is TGTGCCAGCAGTGAACAGGGGGGAAACACAGATACGCAGTATTTT. This encodes CASSEQGGNTDTQYF.

The DNA for the CDR3 is TGTGCCACCAGCAGAGGGAATTTGGGGGCAGATACGCAGTATTTT. Amino acid sequence: CATSRGNLGADTQYF. The V call is TRBV15, the J call TRBJ2-3; TRBD1 or TRBD2 may be the D gene (5 bases each). The germline CDR1 and CDR2 sequences are LNHNV and YYDKDF (reference sequence). The germline V and J ends were trimmed by 1 base and 4 bases, with 12 bases remaining between them. This CDR3 comprises 15 residues.

The chain links TRBV6-1 to TRBJ2-1, with TRBD1 as a possible D gene (6 bases). The CDR3 spans 14 residues. Germline V gene lookup returns CDR1 MNHNS and CDR2 SASEGT. The V gene lost 6 bases and the J gene lost 0 bases, with 9 bases spanning the gap. CDR3 nucleotide sequence: TGTGCCAGCAGCCAGGGGAGCTCCTACAATGAGCAGTTCTTC. Protein sequence: CASSQGSSYNEQFF.

The chain is built from TRBV4-1 and TRBJ2-2; D possibly matches TRBD1 or TRBD2 (5 bases each). Trimming took off 0 bases at V and 0 bases at J, with 11 bases between the two ends. The CDR3 covers 17 residues. The germline gives CDR1 MGHRA, CDR2 YSYEKL. The CDR3 loop reads CASSQDLGESNTGELFF. CDR3 coding DNA: TGCGCCAGCAGCCAAGATTTGGGGGAGTCGAACACCGGGGAGCTGTTTTTT.

Concerning this clonotype itself: Its ends do not fully match the called genes, so a read error is possible. The chain uses TRBV27 and TRBJ2-4; the match to TRBD2 covers 8 bases. CDR3 length: 13 residues. CDR1 and CDR2 (germline): MNHEY, SMNVEV (reference sequence). The CDR3 DNA reads as TGTGCCACGGGAGCGGGAGCCAAAAACATTCAGTATTTC. It translates to CATGAGAKNIQYF.

This chain links TRBV10-1 with TRBJ2-6, with D uncertain. There are 12 residues in the CDR3. V was shortened by 6 bases and J by 7 bases, with 7 bases between the two germline ends. Germline V gives CDR1 WNHNN, CDR2 SYGVQD (reference sequence). This CDR3 reads CASSSGANVLTF. CDR3 bases: TGCGCCAGCAGCTCCGGTGCCAACGTCCTGACTTTC.

The chain combines TRBV6-4 with TRBJ1-1; D gene unclear. Germline CDR1 reads MRHNA; CDR2 reads SNTAGT. The V end lost 4 bases, the J end lost 3 bases, and 9 bases lay between the germline ends. This CDR3 region has 13 residues. CDR3 loop: CASSVEKHTEAFF. The CDR3 region has the DNA TGTGCCAGCAGTGTTGAGAAGCACACTGAAGCTTTCTTT.

V gene TRBV6-1 combines with J gene TRBJ2-4; the match to TRBD2 covers 13 bases. The CDR3 extends over 19 amino acids. The germline V gene has CDR1 MNHNS and CDR2 SASEGT. Trimming at V came to 7 bases and at J to 0 bases, leaving 12 bases not matched to a gene. The CDR3 spells CASTSAGLAGLTAKNIQYF. The CDR3 DNA reads as TGTGCCAGCACCTCCGCGGGACTAGCGGGGCTAACAGCCAAAAACATTCAGTACTTC.

V is TRBV6-1 and J is TRBJ2-1; 8 nucleotides line up with TRBD2. Germline V gene lookup returns CDR1 MNHNS and CDR2 SASEGT. The V segment lost 1 base and the J segment 7 bases; nucleotides outside the gene matches: 6. This CDR3 region has 15 residues. CDR3: CASSEVAGNENEQFF. CDR3 nucleotides: TGTGCCAGCAGTGAAGTAGCGGGAAATGAAAATGAGCAGTTCTTC.

In its sample, this clonotype was seen a few times. This chain uses TRBV7-6 with TRBJ2-7; weak D call: TRBD2 (5 bases). Germline V gene lookup returns CDR1 SGHVS and CDR2 FNYEAQ. Trimming removed 1 base from V and 7 bases from J, with 11 bases in between. This CDR3 has 13 amino acids. CDR3 sequence (DNA): TGTGCCAGCAGCTTAGGTCCGTCGGGGGAGCAGTACTTC. It translates to CASSLGPSGEQYF. The whole variable domain, filled in from reference TRBV7-6 and TRBJ2-7, reads GAGVSQSPRYKVTKRGQDVALRCDPISGHVSLYWYRQALGQGPEFLTYFNYEAQQDKSGLPNDRFSAERPEGSISTLTIQRTEQRDSAMYRCASSLGPSGEQYFGPGTRLTVT.

This clonotype was seen at least ten times. This chain connects TRBV6-5 to TRBJ2-3, with 13 bases that match TRBD2. This CDR3 has 19 amino acids. With V trimmed by 4 bases and J by 2 bases, 12 bases remained unmatched. The germline gives CDR1 MNHEY, CDR2 SVGAGI. In nucleotides, the CDR3 is TGTGCCAGCAGTTCGTCGGGACTAGCGGGGAGGAAGTCCACAGATACGCAGTATTTT. This gives the protein CASSSSGLAGRKSTDTQYF.

This clonotype has just one count. Germline is not matched at one junction end, which may reflect a read error. The chain has TRBV6-1 and TRBJ2-3, with a weak D call TRBD1 (6 bases). CDR1 MNHNS and CDR2 SASEGT come from the germline V gene. The CDR3 length is 14 residues. The CDR3 region has the DNA TGTGCCAGCAGTGACGGTGTGAGCACAGGGAAGCAGTTTTTT. Translating it yields CASSDGVSTGKQFF.

This clonotype was detected once. At one boundary the junction diverges from the germline segment, which might be a read error. The chain employs TRBV6-1 and TRBJ2-3; D assignment may be TRBD1 or TRBD2 (5 bases each). Germline CDR1 and CDR2: MNHNS and SASEGT. This CDR3 comprises 15 residues. CDR3 residues: CGSSPGPSSKNTQYF. CDR3 in DNA: TGTGGCAGCAGCCCGGGGCCATCTTCCAAAAACACGCAGTATTTT.

This clonotype was seen at least ten times. The chain uses TRBV7-2 and TRBJ1-6; D is ambiguous. CDR3 length: 13 residues. Germline CDR1 SGHTA, CDR2 FQGNSA. V lost 2 bases and J 6 bases, leaving 5 bases between the germline ends. CDR3 amino acids: CASSLFSNSPLHF. CDR3 in DNA: TGTGCCAGCAGCTTATTCTCTAATTCACCCCTCCACTTT.

This clonotype has ten or more counts. The chain has TRBV6-1 and TRBJ1-1; no firm D call. The CDR3 has 11 amino acids. CDR1 is MNHNS and CDR2 is SASEGT in the germline V gene. Trimming stripped 0 bases from V and 7 bases from J, with 3 bases between. This CDR3 reads CASSEAGEAFF. In nucleotides, the CDR3 is TGTGCCAGCAGTGAAGCCGGTGAAGCTTTCTTT.

This chain joins TRBV6-1 and TRBJ2-5, with TRBD1 matching over 9 bases. The J call is doubtful: the DNA matches TRBJ2-7 better. CDR1 is MNHNS, CDR2 SASEGT, per germline. The CDR3 has 16 amino acids. The CDR3 sequence: CASSRKTGTGIHEQYF. For the CDR3, the DNA is TGTGCCAGCAGCCGGAAAACCGGGACAGGGATCCACGAGCAGTACTTC.